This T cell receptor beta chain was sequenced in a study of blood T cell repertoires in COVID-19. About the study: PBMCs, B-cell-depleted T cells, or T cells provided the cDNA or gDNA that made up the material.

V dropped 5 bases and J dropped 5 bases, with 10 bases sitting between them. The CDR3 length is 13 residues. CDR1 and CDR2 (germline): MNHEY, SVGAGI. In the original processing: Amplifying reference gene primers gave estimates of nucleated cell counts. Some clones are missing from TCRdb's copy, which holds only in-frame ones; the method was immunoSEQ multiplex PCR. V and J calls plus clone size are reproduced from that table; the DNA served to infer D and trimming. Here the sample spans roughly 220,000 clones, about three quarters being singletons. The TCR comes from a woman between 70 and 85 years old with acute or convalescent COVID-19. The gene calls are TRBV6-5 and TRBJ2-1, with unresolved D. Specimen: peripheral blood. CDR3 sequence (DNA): TGTGCCAGCAGTAAACTCCAGGACAATGAGCAGTTCTTC. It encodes CASSKLQDNEQFF.